This TCR beta chain was identified in a study of blood T cells in healthy people across ages. Study findings and constraints: In older individuals, TCR beta diversity per million T cells was lower, falling roughly linearly with age. Higher diversity, along with more naive CD4+ cells, distinguished long-lived donors from aged donors.

Ten or more counts support this clonotype. The antigen is unknown. This sequence may be a read error, since a much larger clone differs from it by one base. Losses at the gene ends were 7 bases for V and 6 bases for J; bases not matched to a gene: 7. CDR1 WSHSY and CDR2 SAAADI come from the germline V gene. The CDR3 is 15 amino acids. Together with a sample-barcoded 5' primer, a J-beta primer mix was included in a second PCR lasting about 6 to 11 cycles. A template-switch adaptor that had 12 random nucleotides put a tag on each cDNA molecule. TCRdb re-called the 5' RACE reads through MiXCR, storing one row per CDR3 protein. The sample yields around 900,000 distinct CDR3 sequences, roughly 26% seen once.

This chain joins TRBV10-2 and TRBJ2-1; TRBD2 matches 12 bases. This TCR was recovered from a woman over 75 in good health. Material: blood. The CDR3 coding sequence is TGCGCCAGCACCCGACTAGCGGGGGACAGCAATGAGCAGTTCTTC. Its translation: CASTRLAGDSNEQFF.